Below, one T cell receptor beta chain is given with its context. This sample was included in a study of cytomegalovirus exposure and HLA in healthy donors. This PCR relied on a set of 60 Vbeta primers and 13 Jbeta primers. Profiling relied on immunoSEQ multiplex PCR, and the TCRdb table lists in-frame clones only, not all of them. This table holds around 150,000 clones, more than 70% found once. The sequence was collected from a man aged 18 to 29 in good health and CMV-seropositive. Sequenced sample: PBMCs.

This CDR3 is CASSFGVGRTGGEAFF. The CDR3 bases are TGTGCCAGCAGTTTCGGTGTGGGTAGGACAGGGGGGGAAGCTTTCTTT. The rearrangement joins TRBV6-5 to TRBJ1-1, with 10 bases aligning to TRBD1. The CDR3 loop spans 16 amino acids. The germline CDR1 and CDR2 sequences are MNHEY and SVGAGI. The V segment lost 4 bases and the J segment 8 bases; nucleotides outside the gene matches: 13.